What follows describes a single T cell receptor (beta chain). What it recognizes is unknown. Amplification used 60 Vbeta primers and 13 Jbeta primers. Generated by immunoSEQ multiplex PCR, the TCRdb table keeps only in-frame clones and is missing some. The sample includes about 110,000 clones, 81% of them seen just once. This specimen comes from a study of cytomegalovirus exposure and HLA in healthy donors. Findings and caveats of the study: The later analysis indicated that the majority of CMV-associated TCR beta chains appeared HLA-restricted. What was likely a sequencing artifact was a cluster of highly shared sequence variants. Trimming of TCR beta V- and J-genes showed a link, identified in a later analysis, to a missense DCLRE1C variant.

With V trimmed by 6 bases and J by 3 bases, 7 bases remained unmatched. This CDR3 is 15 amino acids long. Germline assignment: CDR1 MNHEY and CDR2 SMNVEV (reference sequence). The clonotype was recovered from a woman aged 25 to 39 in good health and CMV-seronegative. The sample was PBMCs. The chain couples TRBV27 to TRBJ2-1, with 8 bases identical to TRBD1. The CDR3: CASRSPDRGYNEQFF. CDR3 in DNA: TGTGCCAGCAGGTCTCCCGACAGGGGCTACAATGAGCAGTTCTTC.